This TCR beta chain originates from a study of monozygotic twins with inflammatory bowel disease. Findings and caveats of the study: T cell subtypes that differed could not be told apart.

Concerning this clonotype itself: Its antigen is undetermined.

CDR1 is PRHDT, CDR2 FYEKMQ, per germline (reference sequence). This CDR3 has 15 residues. TCRdb reprocessed the 5' RACE reads, with one entry per CDR3 protein and no DNA. The repertoire table contains roughly 100,000 distinct CDR3 sequences. The TCR sequence derives from a human donor with ulcerative colitis or Crohn's disease, or a healthy co-twin of an affected twin (not recorded which). Material for sequencing was blood. The chain couples TRBV13 to TRBJ2-7; the TRBD1 assignment by TCRdb is unverifiable without DNA. The CDR3 protein is CASSPGTEGTYEQYF. Filled out from reference TRBV13 and TRBJ2-7, the complete variable domain reads AAGVIQSPRHLIKEKRETATLKCYPIPRHDTVYWYQQGPGQDPQFLISFYEKMQSDKGSIPDRFSAQQFSDYHSELNMSSLELGDSALYFCASSPGTEGTYEQYFGPGTRLTVT.